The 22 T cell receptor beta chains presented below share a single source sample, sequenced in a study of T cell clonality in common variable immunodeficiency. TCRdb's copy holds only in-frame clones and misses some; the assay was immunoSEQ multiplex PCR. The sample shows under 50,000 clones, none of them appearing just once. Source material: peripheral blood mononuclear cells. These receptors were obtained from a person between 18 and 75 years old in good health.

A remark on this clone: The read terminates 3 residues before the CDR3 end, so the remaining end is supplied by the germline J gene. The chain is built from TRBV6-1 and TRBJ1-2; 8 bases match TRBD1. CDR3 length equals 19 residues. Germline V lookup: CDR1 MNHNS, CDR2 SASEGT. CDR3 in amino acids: CASSESRVWTGRRLGDYTF. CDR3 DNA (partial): TGTGCCAGCAGTGAATCGCGGGTTTGGACAGGGAGACGACTAGGCGAC.

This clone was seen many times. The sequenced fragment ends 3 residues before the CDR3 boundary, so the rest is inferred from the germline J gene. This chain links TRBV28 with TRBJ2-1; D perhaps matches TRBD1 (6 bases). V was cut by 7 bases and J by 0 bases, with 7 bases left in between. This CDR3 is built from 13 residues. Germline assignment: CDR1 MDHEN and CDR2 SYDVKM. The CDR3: CASIGGSYNEQFF. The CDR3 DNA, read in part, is TGTGCCAGCATAGGGGGCTCCTACAATGAG.

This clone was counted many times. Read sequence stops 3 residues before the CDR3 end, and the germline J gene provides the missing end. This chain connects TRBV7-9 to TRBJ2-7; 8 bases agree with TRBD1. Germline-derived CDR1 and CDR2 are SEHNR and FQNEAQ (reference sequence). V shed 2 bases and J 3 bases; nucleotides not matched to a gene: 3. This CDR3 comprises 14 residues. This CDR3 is CASSLLDRVYEQYF. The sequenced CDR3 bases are TGTGCCAGCAGCTTACTGGACAGGGTCTACGAG.

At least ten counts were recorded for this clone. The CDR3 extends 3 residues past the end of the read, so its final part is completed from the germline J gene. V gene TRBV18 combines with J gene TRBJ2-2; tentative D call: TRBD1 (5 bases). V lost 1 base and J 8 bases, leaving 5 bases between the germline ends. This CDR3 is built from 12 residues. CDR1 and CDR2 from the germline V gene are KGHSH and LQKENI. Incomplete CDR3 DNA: TGTGCCAGCTCACCACGGACAGGGGAG. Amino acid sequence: CASSPRTGE. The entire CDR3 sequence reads CASSPRTGELFF.

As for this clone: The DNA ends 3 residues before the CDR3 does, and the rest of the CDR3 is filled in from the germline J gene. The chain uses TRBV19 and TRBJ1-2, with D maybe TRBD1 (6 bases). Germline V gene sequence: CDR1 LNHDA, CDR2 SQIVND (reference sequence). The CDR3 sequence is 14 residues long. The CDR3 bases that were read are TGTGCCAGTAGTTGGGGCCAGGGGTCAGATACC. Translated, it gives CASSWGQGSDT. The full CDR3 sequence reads CASSWGQGSDTYTF.

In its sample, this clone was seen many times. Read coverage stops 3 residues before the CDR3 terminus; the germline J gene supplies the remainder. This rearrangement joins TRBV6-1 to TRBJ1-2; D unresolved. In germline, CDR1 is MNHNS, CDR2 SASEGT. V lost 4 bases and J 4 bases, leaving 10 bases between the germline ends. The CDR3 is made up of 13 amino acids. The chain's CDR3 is CASSATAFYGYTF. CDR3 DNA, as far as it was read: TGTGCCAGCAGTGCTACAGCATTCTATGGC.

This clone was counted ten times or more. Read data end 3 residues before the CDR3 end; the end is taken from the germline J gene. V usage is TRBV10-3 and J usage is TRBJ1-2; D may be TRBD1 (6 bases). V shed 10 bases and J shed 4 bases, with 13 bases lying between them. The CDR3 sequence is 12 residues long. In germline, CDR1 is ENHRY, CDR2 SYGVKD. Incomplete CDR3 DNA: TGTGCCACCAACAGGGCAACCTATGGC. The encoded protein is CATNRATYG. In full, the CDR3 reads CATNRATYGYTF.

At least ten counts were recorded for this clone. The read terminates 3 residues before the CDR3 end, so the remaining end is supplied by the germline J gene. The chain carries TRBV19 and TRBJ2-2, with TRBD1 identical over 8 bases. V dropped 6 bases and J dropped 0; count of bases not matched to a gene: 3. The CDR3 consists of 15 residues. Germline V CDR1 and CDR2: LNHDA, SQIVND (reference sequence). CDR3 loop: CASRGTGSNTGELFF. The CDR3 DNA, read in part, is TGTGCCAGTAGGGGGACAGGCTCGAACACCGGGGAG.

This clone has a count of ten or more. CDR3 DNA, as far as it was read: TGTGCCAGCAGTTTCGGGACTTACTCCTACAATGAG. This sequence encodes CASSFGTYSYNE. The whole CDR3 is CASSFGTYSYNEQFF. The chain carries TRBV12-3 or TRBV12-4 and TRBJ2-1; maybe TRBD2 (6 bases). With the read ending 3 residues before the CDR3 end, the germline J gene is used to fill in that end. Trimming took 3 bases from V and 0 from J, leaving 9 bases between them. The CDR3 extends over 15 amino acids.

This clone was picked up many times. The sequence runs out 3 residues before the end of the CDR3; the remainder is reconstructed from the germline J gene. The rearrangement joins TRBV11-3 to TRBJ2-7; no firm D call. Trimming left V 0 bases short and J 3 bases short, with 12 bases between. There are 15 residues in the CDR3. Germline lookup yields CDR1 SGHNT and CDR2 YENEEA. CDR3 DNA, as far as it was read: TGTGCCAGCAGCTTAGAGGCAGGATATATCTACGAG. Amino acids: CASSLEAGYIYE. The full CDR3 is CASSLEAGYIYEQYF.

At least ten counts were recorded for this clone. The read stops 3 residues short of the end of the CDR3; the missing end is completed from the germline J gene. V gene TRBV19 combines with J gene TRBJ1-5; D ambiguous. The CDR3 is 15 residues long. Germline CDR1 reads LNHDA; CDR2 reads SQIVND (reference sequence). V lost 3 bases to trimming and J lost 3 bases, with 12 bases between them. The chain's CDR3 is CASSIGQALNQPQHF. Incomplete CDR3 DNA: TGTGCCAGTAGTATTGGGCAGGCCCTCAATCAGCCC.

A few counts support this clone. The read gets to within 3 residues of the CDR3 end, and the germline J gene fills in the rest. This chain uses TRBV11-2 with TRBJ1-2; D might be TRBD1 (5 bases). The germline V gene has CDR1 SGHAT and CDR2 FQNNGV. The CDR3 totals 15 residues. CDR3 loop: CASSLGGNTGHDYTF. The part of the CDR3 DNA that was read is TGTGCCAGCAGCTTAGGAGGAAACACAGGCCACGAC.

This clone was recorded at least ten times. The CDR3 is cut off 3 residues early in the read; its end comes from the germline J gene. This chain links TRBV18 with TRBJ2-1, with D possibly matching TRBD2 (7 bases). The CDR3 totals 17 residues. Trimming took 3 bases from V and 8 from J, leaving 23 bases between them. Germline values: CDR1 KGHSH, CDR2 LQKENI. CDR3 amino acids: CASSPTSLSEGGYEQFF. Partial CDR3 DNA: TGTGCCAGCTCACCGACAAGCCTTAGCGAGGGGGGGTATGAG.

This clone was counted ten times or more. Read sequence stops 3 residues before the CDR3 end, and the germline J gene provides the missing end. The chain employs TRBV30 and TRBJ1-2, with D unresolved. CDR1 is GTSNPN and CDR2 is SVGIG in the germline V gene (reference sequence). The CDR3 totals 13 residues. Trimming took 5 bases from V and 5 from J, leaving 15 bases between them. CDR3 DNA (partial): TGTGCCTGGCCGGCACTGGGCAGATATGGC. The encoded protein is CAWPALGRYG. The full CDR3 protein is CAWPALGRYGYTF.

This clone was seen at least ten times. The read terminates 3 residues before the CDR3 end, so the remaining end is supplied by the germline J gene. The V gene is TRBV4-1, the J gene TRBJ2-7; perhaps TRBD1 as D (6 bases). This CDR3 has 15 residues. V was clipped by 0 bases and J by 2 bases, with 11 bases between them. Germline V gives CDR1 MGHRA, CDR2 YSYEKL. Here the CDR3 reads CASSQEGAGAYEQYF. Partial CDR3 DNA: TGCGCCAGCAGCCAAGAAGGGGCAGGGGCCTACGAG.

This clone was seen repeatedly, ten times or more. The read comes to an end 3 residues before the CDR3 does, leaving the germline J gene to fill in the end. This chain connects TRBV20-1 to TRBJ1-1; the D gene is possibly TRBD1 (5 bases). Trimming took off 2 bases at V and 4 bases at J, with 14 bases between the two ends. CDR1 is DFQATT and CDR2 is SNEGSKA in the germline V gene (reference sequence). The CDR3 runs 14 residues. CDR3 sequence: CSARLSGGTTEAFF. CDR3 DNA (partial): TGCAGTGCTAGACTCTCCGGGGGGACCACTGAA.

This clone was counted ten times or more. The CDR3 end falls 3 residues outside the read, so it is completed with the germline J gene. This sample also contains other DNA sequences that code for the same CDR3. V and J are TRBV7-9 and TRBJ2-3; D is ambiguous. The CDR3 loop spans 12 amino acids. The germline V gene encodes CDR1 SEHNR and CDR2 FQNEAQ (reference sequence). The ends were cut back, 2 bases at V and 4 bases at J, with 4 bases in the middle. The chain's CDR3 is CASSLTADTQYF. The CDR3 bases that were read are TGTGCCAGCAGCTTAACGGCAGATACG.

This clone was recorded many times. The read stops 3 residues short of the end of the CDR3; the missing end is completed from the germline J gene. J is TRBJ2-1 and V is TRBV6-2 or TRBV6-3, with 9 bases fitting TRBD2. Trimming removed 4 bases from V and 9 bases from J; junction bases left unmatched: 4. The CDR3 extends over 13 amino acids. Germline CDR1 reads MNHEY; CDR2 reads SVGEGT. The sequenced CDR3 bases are TGTGCCAGCAGTTCTAGCGGGGTGGGTGAG. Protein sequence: CASSSSGVGE. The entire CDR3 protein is CASSSSGVGEQFF.

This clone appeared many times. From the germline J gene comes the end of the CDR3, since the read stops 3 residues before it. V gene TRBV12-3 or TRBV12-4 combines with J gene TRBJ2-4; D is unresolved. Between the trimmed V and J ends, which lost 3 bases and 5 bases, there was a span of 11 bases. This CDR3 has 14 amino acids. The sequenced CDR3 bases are TGTGCCAGCAGTTTGTCGGGTTTTGAAAACATT. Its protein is CASSLSGFENI. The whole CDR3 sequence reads CASSLSGFENIQYF.

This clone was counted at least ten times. CDR3 bases read: TGTGCCAGTACGGAGCGGGGGGGCCGCAAGACC. This codes for CASTERGGRKT. In full, the CDR3 reads CASTERGGRKTQYF. The V and J genes are TRBV19 and TRBJ2-5, with 10 nucleotides matching TRBD2. The read ends 3 residues shy of where the CDR3 ends; the end is completed using the germline J gene. CDR1 and CDR2 from the germline V gene are LNHDA and SQIVND (reference sequence). V lost 7 bases and J lost 6; bases outside the gene matches: 8. The CDR3 has 14 residues.

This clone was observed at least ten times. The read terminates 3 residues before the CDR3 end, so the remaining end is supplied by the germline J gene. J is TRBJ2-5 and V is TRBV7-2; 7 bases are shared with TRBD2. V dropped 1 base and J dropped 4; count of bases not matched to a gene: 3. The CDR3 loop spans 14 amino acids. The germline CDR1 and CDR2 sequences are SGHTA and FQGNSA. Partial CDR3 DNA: TGTGCCAGCAGCTTAGAGGCTAGCGGAGAGACC. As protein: CASSLEASGET. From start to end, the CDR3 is CASSLEASGETQYF.

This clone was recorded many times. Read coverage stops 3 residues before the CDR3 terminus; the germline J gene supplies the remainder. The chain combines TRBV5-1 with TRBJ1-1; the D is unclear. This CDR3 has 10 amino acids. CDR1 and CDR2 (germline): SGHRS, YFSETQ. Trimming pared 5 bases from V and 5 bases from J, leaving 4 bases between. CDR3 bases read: TGCGCCAGCAGAGGTACTGAA. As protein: CASRGTE. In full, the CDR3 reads CASRGTEAFF.